Following are 28 T cell receptor beta chains from one sample sequenced in a study of T cell responses to AZD1222 COVID-19 vaccine. Profiling relied on immunoSEQ multiplex PCR, and the TCRdb table lists in-frame clones only, not all of them. In the table there are about 93,000 clones, more than 80% of which are singletons. This material consisted of peripheral blood, taken 28 days after the second AZD1222 dose. Every receptor here comes from an adult who received the AZD1222 COVID-19 vaccine.

The V call is TRBV15, the J call TRBJ1-3; a possible D gene is TRBD1 (6 bases). The CDR3 has 16 amino acids. Germline V gene data show CDR1 as LNHNV and CDR2 as YYDKDF (reference sequence). Trimming left V 0 bases short and J 2 bases short, with 11 bases between. CDR3 loop: CATSRDDRSAGNTIYF. In DNA form, the CDR3 reads TGTGCCACCAGCAGAGATGACAGGAGTGCTGGAAACACCATATATTTT.

V gene TRBV11-2 combines with J gene TRBJ2-7; TRBD1 matches 11 bases. CDR3 length equals 15 residues. V was pared by 4 bases and J by 2 bases, with 4 bases of the junction left unmatched. Germline CDR1 and CDR2: SGHAT and FQNNGV. The CDR3 reads CASSYGQGAPYEQYF. For the CDR3, the DNA is TGTGCCAGCAGCTATGGACAGGGGGCCCCCTACGAGCAGTACTTC.

CDR3 nucleotide sequence: TGTGCCAGTAGCCGGACGGTAAATAGCAATCAGCCCCAGCATTTT. As protein: CASSRTVNSNQPQHF. The chain has TRBV19 and TRBJ1-5, with D hard to call. Germline CDR1 LNHDA, CDR2 SQIVND (reference sequence). The CDR3 runs to 15 residues. V was pared by 6 bases and J by 0 bases, with 12 bases between. The full variable domain, completed using reference TRBV19 and TRBJ1-5, is DGGITQSPKYLFRKEGQNVTLSCEQNLNHDAMYWYRQDPGQGLRLIYYSQIVNDFQKGDIAEGYSVSREKKESFPLTVTSAQKNPTAFYLCASSRTVNSNQPQHFGDGTRLSIL.

CDR3 sequence: CASSLAEPETQYF. The CDR3 coding sequence is TGTGCCAGCAGCTTAGCGGAGCCGGAGACCCAGTACTTC. The genes are TRBV7-9 and TRBJ2-5, with D unclear. The length of the CDR3 is 13 residues. The germline CDR1 and CDR2 sequences are SEHNR and FQNEAQ (reference sequence). V lost 0 bases to trimming and J lost 5 bases, with 7 bases between them.

V and J are TRBV27 and TRBJ1-2; TRBD1 might be the D (6 bases). CDR1 MNHEY and CDR2 SMNVEV come from the germline V gene (reference sequence). With 6 bases removed from V and 6 bases from J, the gap between germline ends came to 14 bases. The CDR3 covers 13 residues. The CDR3 spells CASRTATGDGYTF. Here the CDR3 DNA reads TGTGCCAGCAGGACGGCGACAGGAGATGGCTACACCTTC.

The rearrangement links TRBV19 to TRBJ2-1; D is undetermined. Germline V CDR1 and CDR2: LNHDA, SQIVND (reference sequence). The CDR3 spans 11 residues. V lost 6 bases, J lost 5 bases, and 5 bases lay in between. The CDR3 here is CASRMNNEQFF. In nucleotides, the CDR3 is TGTGCCAGTAGAATGAACAATGAGCAGTTCTTC.

The V and J genes are TRBV29-1 and TRBJ1-1; 8 bases align to TRBD1. V was clipped by 5 bases and J by 4 bases; unmatched bases: 3. CDR1 and CDR2 (germline): SQVTM, ANQGSEA. CDR3 length: 12 amino acids. CDR3 nucleotide sequence: TGCAGCGTTCTTACAGGGGGCACTGAAGCTTTCTTT. It encodes CSVLTGGTEAFF.

This chain joins TRBV3-1 (or the pseudogene TRBV3-2) and TRBJ2-1; 10 bases line up with TRBD2. This CDR3 has 15 residues. Germline V lookup: CDR1 LGHDT, CDR2 YNNKEL (reference sequence). V trimming: 2 bases; J trimming: 4 bases; junction bases outside the gene matches: 2. The DNA of the CDR3 is TGTGCCAGCAGCCAAAGACTAGCGGGTTACAATGAGCAGTTCTTC. Its protein product is CASSQRLAGYNEQFF.

The chain is built from TRBV4-3 and TRBJ1-3; D unclear. V gave up 1 base and J gave up 0 bases, with 10 bases separating them. Germline assignment: CDR1 LGHNA and CDR2 YSLEER. This CDR3 has 16 residues. Written as DNA, the CDR3 is TGCGCCAGCAGCCAAGTGGCAGGATTCTCTGGAAACACCATATATTTT. Its translation is CASSQVAGFSGNTIYF.

The V call is TRBV7-9, the J call TRBJ1-3; a weak D match, TRBD1 (6 bases). This CDR3 has 15 amino acids. Trimming cost V 5 bases and J 5 bases, with 16 bases left between them. Per germline, CDR1 SEHNR and CDR2 FQNEAQ (reference sequence). The CDR3 nucleotides read TGTGCCAGCAGCCGACTAGGGACAAGAAGAAACACCATATATTTT. Protein sequence: CASSRLGTRRNTIYF. Complete variable domain (other parts from reference TRBV7-9 and TRBJ1-3): DTGVSQNPRHKITKRGQNVTFRCDPISEHNRLYWYRQTLGQGPEFLTYFQNEAQLEKSRLLSDRFSAERPKGSFSTLEIQRTEQGDSAMYLCASSRLGTRRNTIYFGEGSWLTVV.

This CDR3 reads CASSLDGGQPQHF. The CDR3 DNA reads TGTGCCAGCAGTTTAGATGGGGGTCAGCCCCAGCATTTT. J is TRBJ1-5 and V is TRBV12-3 or TRBV12-4, with TRBD1 as a possible D gene (5 bases). The CDR3 is 13 residues long. Trimming left V 1 base short and J 6 bases short, with 7 bases between.

This chain joins TRBV29-1 and TRBJ2-1; 13 bases are a match to TRBD2. This CDR3 has 17 residues. With V trimmed by 6 bases and J by 0 bases, 8 bases remained unmatched. CDR1 is SQVTM, CDR2 ANQGSEA, per germline. CDR3: CSVTTSGGASSYNEQFF. The CDR3 DNA sequence: TGCAGCGTCACAACTAGCGGGGGGGCGAGCTCCTACAATGAGCAGTTCTTC.

The rearrangement joins TRBV18 to TRBJ2-7; D might be TRBD2 (6 bases). Trimming cost V 4 bases and J 4 bases, with 14 bases left between them. Germline loops: CDR1 KGHSH, CDR2 LQKENI. The CDR3 is 14 amino acids. CDR3: CASSRSGLGYEQYF. CDR3 DNA sequence: TGTGCCAGCTCACGTTCGGGACTCGGGTACGAGCAGTACTTC.

This clone was observed a handful of times. The CDR3 sequence: CATSRGPDYEQYF. For the CDR3, the DNA is TGTGCCACCAGCCGAGGACCGGACTACGAGCAGTACTTC. This chain connects TRBV15 to TRBJ2-7; no clear D. Trimming removed 5 bases from V and 3 bases from J, with 11 bases in between. The germline gives CDR1 LNHNV, CDR2 YYDKDF (reference sequence). The CDR3 has 13 amino acids.

Comment on this clone: The germline gene is not matched at one end of the junction; a read error may be the cause. The chain employs TRBV7-3 and TRBJ1-1; no clear D. The CDR3 length is 15 residues. CDR1 and CDR2 (germline): SGHTA, FQGTGA. CDR3 sequence reads: CASSLTGSMNTEAFF. CDR3 nucleotide sequence: TGTGCCAGCAGCCTAACGGGAAGTATGAACACTGAAGCTTTCTTT.

The V and J genes are TRBV19 and TRBJ1-1, with D unresolved. CDR3 size: 15 residues. Deletions cut 2 bases from V and 3 bases from J, with 13 bases between. Germline lookup yields CDR1 LNHDA and CDR2 SQIVND (reference sequence). CDR3 loop: CASSIMGFTDTEAFF. The CDR3, as DNA: TGTGCCAGTAGTATAATGGGGTTTACGGACACTGAAGCTTTCTTT.

Only one count was recorded for this clone. CDR3 residues: CASSLLAGGPGYNEQFF. The CDR3 bases are TGTGCCAGCAGCTTGCTAGCGGGAGGGCCGGGTTACAATGAGCAGTTCTTC. The chain joins TRBV7-3 to TRBJ2-1, with 12 positions matching TRBD2. CDR3 size: 17 residues. Per germline, CDR1 SGHTA and CDR2 FQGTGA. With 3 bases clipped from V and 4 bases from J, the junction kept 7 bases outside the gene matches.

The CDR3, as DNA: TGTGCCAGCAGCTTAGCACTAGCGGGAAATGAGCAGTTCTTC. Translated: CASSLALAGNEQFF. V is TRBV11-2 and J is TRBJ2-1, with 10 bases identical to TRBD2. The CDR3 loop spans 14 amino acids. Germline values: CDR1 SGHAT, CDR2 FQNNGV. V was clipped by 1 base and J by 7 bases; unmatched bases: 1.

The V call is TRBV3-1 (or the pseudogene TRBV3-2), the J call TRBJ2-1; no definite D call. The CDR3 is made up of 14 amino acids. V was pared by 1 base and J by 2 bases, with 6 bases between. Germline V gives CDR1 LGHDT, CDR2 YNNKEL (reference sequence). In DNA, the CDR3 is TGTGCCAGCAGCCAAGCACCAACCTACAATGAGCAGTTCTTC. Protein sequence: CASSQAPTYNEQFF.

This clone occurred once. This sequence joins TRBV5-1 and TRBJ1-1; D gene ambiguous. Trimming pared 7 bases from V and 1 base from J, leaving 20 bases between. CDR3 length equals 16 residues. The germline gives CDR1 SGHRS, CDR2 YFSETQ. CDR3 region: CASFSHTEAPNTEAFF. The CDR3 DNA reads TGCGCCAGCTTTTCCCACACAGAGGCCCCGAACACTGAAGCTTTCTTT.

The chain recombines TRBV3-1 (or the pseudogene TRBV3-2) with TRBJ2-2; 7 bases map to TRBD2. The germline V gene encodes CDR1 LGHDT and CDR2 YNNKEL (reference sequence). The junction had 9 bases not matched to a gene; V was cut back by 5 bases and J by 6 bases. This CDR3 has 15 amino acids. In nucleotides, the CDR3 is TGTGCCAGCAGCTTCCGGACTAGATTGGCCGGGGAGCTGTTTTTT. It yields the protein CASSFRTRLAGELFF.

The chain combines TRBV5-1 with TRBJ2-3; 7 nucleotides align to TRBD2. V was clipped by 0 bases and J by 2 bases; unmatched bases: 6. Per germline, CDR1 SGHRS and CDR2 YFSETQ. The CDR3 extends over 16 amino acids. The chain's CDR3 is CASSLDGGGFTDTQYF. The DNA of the CDR3 is TGCGCCAGCAGCTTGGATGGCGGGGGATTCACAGATACGCAGTATTTT.

The chain carries TRBV6-2 or TRBV6-3 and TRBJ1-2, with TRBD1 matching 8 bases. Looked up from germline, CDR1 is MNHEY and CDR2 is SVGEGT. V lost 5 bases, J lost 4 bases, and 12 bases stayed unmatched. The length of the CDR3 is 16 residues. CDR3 sequence (DNA): TGTGCCAGCAGTGACCCGGCAGGGGGCGCGGTCTATGGCTACACCTTC. Protein sequence: CASSDPAGGAVYGYTF.

The V call is TRBV5-1, the J call TRBJ1-2; 10 nucleotides agree with TRBD1. The ends lost 4 bases at V and 6 bases at J; junction bases unmatched: 3. Germline assignment: CDR1 SGHRS and CDR2 YFSETQ. The CDR3 has 13 amino acids. CDR3 sequence reads: CASSPDRGDGYTF. CDR3 sequence (DNA): TGCGCCAGCAGCCCGGACAGGGGGGATGGCTACACCTTC.

The chain employs TRBV7-6 and TRBJ2-2; D gene unclear. There are 11 residues in the CDR3. Germline V lookup: CDR1 SGHVS, CDR2 FNYEAQ. With 4 bases removed from V and 3 bases from J, the gap between germline ends came to 0 bases. CDR3: CASSYTGELFF. The CDR3 nucleotides are TGTGCCAGCAGCTACACCGGGGAGCTGTTTTTT.

The rearrangement joins TRBV10-3 to TRBJ1-3; D is uncertain. In germline, CDR1 is ENHRY, CDR2 SYGVKD. The V end was cut by 4 bases, the J end by 3 bases, with 4 bases between. This CDR3 is 12 amino acids long. In DNA, the CDR3 is TGTGCCATCAGTGCCAATGGAAACACCATATATTTT. Translated: CAISANGNTIYF.

The rearrangement uses TRBV27 and TRBJ2-2; 9 bases fit TRBD2. CDR1 is MNHEY and CDR2 is SMNVEV in the germline V gene (reference sequence). The CDR3 extends over 20 amino acids. The junction had 17 bases not matched to a gene; V was cut back by 0 bases and J by 6 bases. The CDR3 region has the DNA TGTGCCAGCAGTTTATCCGACCCCTTTGCGGGGGGGCAAGCGGCCGGGGAGCTGTTTTTT. This gives the protein CASSLSDPFAGGQAAGELFF.

The rearrangement joins TRBV2 to TRBJ1-2; D gene unclear. Per germline, CDR1 SNHLY and CDR2 FYNNEI. Trimming shortened V by 7 bases and J by 4 bases, and 16 bases separated the two germline ends. The CDR3 totals 14 residues. Here the CDR3 DNA reads TGTGCCAGCATTGCAAACTCATTATCCTATGGCTACACCTTC. This gives the protein CASIANSLSYGYTF.